This TCR beta chain appears in the sequencing data of a study of regulatory T cells in long-lasting Graves disease. Study-wide points: Peripheral blood was the sole material, not thyroid tissue.

Germline V lookup: CDR1 LNHNV, CDR2 YYDKDF (reference sequence). The V and J ends lost 1 base and 5 bases respectively, with 18 bases between them. The CDR3 is 16 residues long. Regarding this clonotype: Its antigen is as yet unknown.

In building TCR beta libraries, iRepertoire HTBI primers were used together with Arm-PCR of CDR3 regions. TCRdb re-derived calls from the multiplex PCR reads in MiXCR, one entry per CDR3 protein. The data contain over 200,000 distinct CDR3 sequences, 18% of them singletons. This sample's time point: newly diagnosed GD, antithyroid drugs for less than 3 months. From RNA extracted from PBMCs, the TCR library was made. These records were also assigned to another study, of T cells in Graves' hyperthyroidism and ophthalmopathy. That paper states: Before onset, ophthalmopathy was predicted by the model a median roughly 6.8 months earlier.

The input for sequencing was peripheral blood mononuclear cells (PBMCs), taken at new diagnosis, from a patient treated with antithyroid drugs. The sequence derives from a woman under 40 with Graves disease. V and J are TRBV15 and TRBJ2-7; a possible D gene is TRBD1 (6 bases). The CDR3 loop reads CATSRGGTGITHEQYF. CDR3 in DNA: TGTGCCACCAGCAGAGGGGGAACAGGGATCACCCACGAGCAGTACTTC.